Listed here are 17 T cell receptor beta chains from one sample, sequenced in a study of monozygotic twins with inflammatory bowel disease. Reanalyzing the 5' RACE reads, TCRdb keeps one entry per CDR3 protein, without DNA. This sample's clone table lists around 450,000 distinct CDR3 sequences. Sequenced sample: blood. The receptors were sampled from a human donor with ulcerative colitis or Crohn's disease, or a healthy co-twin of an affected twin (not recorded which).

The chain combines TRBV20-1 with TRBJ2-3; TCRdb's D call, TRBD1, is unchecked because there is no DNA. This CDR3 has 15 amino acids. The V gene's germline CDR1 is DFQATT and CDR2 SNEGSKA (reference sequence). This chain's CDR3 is CSASSRQGARNTQYF.

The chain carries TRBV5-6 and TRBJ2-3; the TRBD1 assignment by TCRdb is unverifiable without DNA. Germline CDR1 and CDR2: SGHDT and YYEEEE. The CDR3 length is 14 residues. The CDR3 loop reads CASSLQGRADTQYF.

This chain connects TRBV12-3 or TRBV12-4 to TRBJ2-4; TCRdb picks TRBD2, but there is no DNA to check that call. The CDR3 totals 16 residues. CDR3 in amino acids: CASSFLPPQVRDIQYF.

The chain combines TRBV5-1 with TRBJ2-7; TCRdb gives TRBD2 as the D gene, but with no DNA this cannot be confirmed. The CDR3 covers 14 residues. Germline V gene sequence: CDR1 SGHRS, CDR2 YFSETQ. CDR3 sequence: CASGEIDYPYEQYF.

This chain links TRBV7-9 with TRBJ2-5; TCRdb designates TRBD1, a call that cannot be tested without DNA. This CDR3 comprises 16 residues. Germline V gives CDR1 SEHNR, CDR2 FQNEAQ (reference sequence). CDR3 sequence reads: CANPPDRERGQETQYF.

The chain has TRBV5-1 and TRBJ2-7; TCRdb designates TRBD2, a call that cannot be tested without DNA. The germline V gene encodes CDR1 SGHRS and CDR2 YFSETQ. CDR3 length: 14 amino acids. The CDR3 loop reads CASHPGPLPDEQYF. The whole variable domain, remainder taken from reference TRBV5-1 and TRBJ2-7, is KAGVTQTPRYLIKTRGQQVTLSCSPISGHRSVSWYQQTPGQGLQFLFEYFSETQRNKGNFPGRFSGRQFSNSRSEMNVSTLELGDSALYLCASHPGPLPDEQYFGPGTRLTVT.

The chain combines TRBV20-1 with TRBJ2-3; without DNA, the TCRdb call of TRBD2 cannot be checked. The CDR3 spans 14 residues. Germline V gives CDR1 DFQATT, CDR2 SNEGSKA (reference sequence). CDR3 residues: CRASSGASTDTQYF.

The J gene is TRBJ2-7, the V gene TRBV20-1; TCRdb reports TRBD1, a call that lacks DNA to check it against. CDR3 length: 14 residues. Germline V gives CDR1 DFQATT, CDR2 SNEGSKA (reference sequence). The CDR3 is CSAGGQGVSYEQYF.

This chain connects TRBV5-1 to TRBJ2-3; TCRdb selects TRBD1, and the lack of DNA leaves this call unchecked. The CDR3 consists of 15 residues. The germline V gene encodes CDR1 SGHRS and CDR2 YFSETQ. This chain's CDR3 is CASSLAGRSPDTQYF.

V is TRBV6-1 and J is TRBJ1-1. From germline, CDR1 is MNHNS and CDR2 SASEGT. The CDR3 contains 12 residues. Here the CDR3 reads CASTGTNTEAFF.

The CDR3: CASSQGSRTDTQYF. The V gene is TRBV5-1, the J gene TRBJ2-3; as DNA is missing, the TRBD1 call by TCRdb cannot be tested. CDR3 length: 14 residues. The germline CDR1 and CDR2 sequences are SGHRS and YFSETQ.

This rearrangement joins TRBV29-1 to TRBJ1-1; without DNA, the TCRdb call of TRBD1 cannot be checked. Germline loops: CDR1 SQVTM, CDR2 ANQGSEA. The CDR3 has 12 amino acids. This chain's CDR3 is CSVGNRVSEAFF. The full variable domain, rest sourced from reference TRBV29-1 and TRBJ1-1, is SAVISQKPSRDICQRGTSLTIQCQVDSQVTMMFWYRQQPGQSLTLIATANQGSEATYESGFVIDKFPISRPNLTFSTLTVSNMSPEDSSIYLCSVGNRVSEAFFGQGTRLTVV.

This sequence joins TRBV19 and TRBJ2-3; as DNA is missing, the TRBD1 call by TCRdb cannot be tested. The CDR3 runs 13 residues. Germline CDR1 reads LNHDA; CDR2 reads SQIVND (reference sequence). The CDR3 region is CASSSGQDVTQYF.

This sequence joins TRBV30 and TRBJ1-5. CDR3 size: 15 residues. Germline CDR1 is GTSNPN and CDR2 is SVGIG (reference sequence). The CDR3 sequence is CACSKEGRPNQPQHF.

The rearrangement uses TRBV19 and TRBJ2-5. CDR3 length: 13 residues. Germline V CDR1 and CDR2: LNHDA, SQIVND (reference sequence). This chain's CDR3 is CASSGRYQETQYF.

CDR3 sequence: CASRLEDRGSHEQYF. This chain joins TRBV6-2 or TRBV6-3 and TRBJ2-7; checking the TCRdb D call of TRBD2 is not possible without DNA. The CDR3 contains 15 residues. Germline CDR1 and CDR2: MNHEY and SVGEGT.

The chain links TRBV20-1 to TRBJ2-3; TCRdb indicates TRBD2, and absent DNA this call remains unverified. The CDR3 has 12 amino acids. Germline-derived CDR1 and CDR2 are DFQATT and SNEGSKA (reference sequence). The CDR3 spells CSARSGSDTQYF.